What follows are 29 T cell receptor beta chains derived from one specimen sequenced in a study of blood T cell repertoires in COVID-19. Sequencing used immunoSEQ multiplex PCR; TCRdb keeps in-frame clones, though not all of them. Among about 240,000 clones listed, around four fifths were seen once. The material sequenced was peripheral blood. These receptor sequences come from a man over 45 with acute or convalescent COVID-19.

The rearrangement uses TRBV19 and TRBJ1-6; TRBD1 matches 7 bases. Losses at the gene ends were 5 bases for V and 2 bases for J; bases not matched to a gene: 0. The CDR3 contains 14 residues. Germline V CDR1 and CDR2: LNHDA, SQIVND (reference sequence). CDR3 protein: CASSGQAYNSPLHF. The DNA of the CDR3 is TGTGCCAGTAGTGGACAGGCCTATAATTCACCCCTCCACTTT.

The chain employs TRBV6-5 and TRBJ1-1; a possible D gene is TRBD1 (6 bases). Per the germline V gene, CDR1 is MNHEY and CDR2 is SVGAGI. Deletions cut 2 bases from V and 5 bases from J, with 15 bases between. CDR3 size: 15 residues. This chain's CDR3 is CASSYGGAHATEAFF. The CDR3 DNA follows: TGTGCCAGCAGTTACGGGGGGGCACACGCAACTGAAGCTTTCTTT.

J is TRBJ2-1 and V is TRBV4-2, with 10 bases that match TRBD2. The V and J ends lost 3 bases and 9 bases, in that order; junction bases with no gene match: 5. Germline-derived CDR1 and CDR2 are LGHNA and YNFKEQ. The CDR3 consists of 14 residues. Written as DNA, the CDR3 is TGTGCCAGCAGCCACCAGCGGGAGGGTAGTGAGCAGTTCTTC. Its protein product is CASSHQREGSEQFF.

This chain links TRBV30 with TRBJ1-4; the D is unclear. Germline V lookup: CDR1 GTSNPN, CDR2 SVGIG (reference sequence). The CDR3 loop spans 12 amino acids. V was clipped by 5 bases and J by 6 bases, with 10 bases between them. The CDR3 sequence: CAWQREDEKLFF. In DNA form, the CDR3 reads TGTGCCTGGCAAAGGGAGGATGAAAAACTGTTTTTT.

The CDR3 nucleotides read TGTGCCAGCTGGGGGGTAGAGAACTACGAGCAGTACTTC. Protein product: CASWGVENYEQYF. V gene TRBV28 combines with J gene TRBJ2-7, with TRBD2 as a possible D gene (6 bases). Trimming left V 8 bases short and J 3 bases short, with 14 bases between. CDR3 size: 13 residues. Germline CDR1 reads MDHEN; CDR2 reads SYDVKM.

CDR3 coding DNA: TGTGCCAGCAGTTTCAACCGACACGGTGGGGCCAACGTCCTGACTTTC. Its protein is CASSFNRHGGANVLTF. V usage is TRBV7-9 and J usage is TRBJ2-6, with no clear D. This CDR3 spans 16 amino acids. The V end was cut by 6 bases, the J end by 3 bases, with 15 bases between. Germline V gene sequence: CDR1 SEHNR, CDR2 FQNEAQ (reference sequence).

The chain links TRBV3-1 (or the pseudogene TRBV3-2) to TRBJ2-5, with 8 bases fitting TRBD1. Germline assignment: CDR1 LGHDT and CDR2 YNNKEL (reference sequence). CDR3 length: 14 residues. V was pared by 2 bases and J by 4 bases, with 3 bases of the junction left unmatched. The DNA for the CDR3 is TGTGCCAGCAGCCAAAGAGACAGGGGAGAGACCCAGTACTTC. Translated: CASSQRDRGETQYF.

The rearrangement uses TRBV3-1 (or the pseudogene TRBV3-2) and TRBJ1-5; weak D call: TRBD1 (5 bases). Germline CDR1 and CDR2: LGHDT and YNNKEL (reference sequence). Trimming left V 1 base short and J 6 bases short, with 10 bases between. The CDR3 spans 14 residues. The CDR3 nucleotides read TGTGCCAGCAGCCAAGGGGGCAGGGTTCAGCCCCAGCATTTT. Translation: CASSQGGRVQPQHF.

In nucleotides, the CDR3 is TGTGCCAGCAGCCCGTTGGTCTCGCGAGAGGGGGCCAACGTCCTGACTTTC. It is translated as CASSPLVSREGANVLTF. The genes are TRBV5-8 and TRBJ2-6; D is uncertain. The CDR3 loop spans 17 amino acids. Between the trimmed V and J ends, which lost 4 bases and 4 bases, there was a span of 18 bases. Germline V gene data show CDR1 as SGHTS and CDR2 as YDEGEE.

The V and J genes are TRBV25-1 and TRBJ1-2; TRBD1 is a possible D gene (5 bases). This CDR3 comprises 16 residues. Trimming removed 1 base at V and 3 bases at J, with 15 bases between. Per germline, CDR1 MGHDK and CDR2 SYGVNS. The CDR3 loop is CASSELRPGKDYGYTF. The DNA for the CDR3 is TGTGCCAGCAGTGAATTGAGGCCAGGGAAAGACTATGGCTACACCTTC.

This rearrangement joins TRBV2 to TRBJ2-3; 8 bases are shared with TRBD2. CDR3 size: 13 residues. V trimming: 6 bases; J trimming: 3 bases; junction bases outside the gene matches: 2. Germline V gives CDR1 SNHLY, CDR2 FYNNEI. In nucleotides, the CDR3 is TGTGCCAGCAGAGCGGGAGAAACAGATACGCAGTATTTT. This gives the protein CASRAGETDTQYF.

The rearrangement joins TRBV5-1 to TRBJ2-7; 8 bases agree with TRBD1. J lost 4 bases, V lost 4 bases, and 1 base had no gene match. The germline V gene encodes CDR1 SGHRS and CDR2 YFSETQ. The CDR3 is 12 residues long. CDR3 loop: CASSRTGYEQYF. The DNA for the CDR3 is TGCGCCAGCAGCAGGACAGGGTACGAGCAGTACTTC.

This clone was seen only once. V gene TRBV6-5 combines with J gene TRBJ1-6; TRBD1 matches at 7 bases. Germline CDR1 is MNHEY and CDR2 is SVGAGI. After removal of 7 bases from V and 4 bases from J, the junction contained 4 bases not matched to a gene. The CDR3 totals 14 residues. The CDR3 is CASILQGYNSPLHF. CDR3 nucleotides: TGTGCCAGCATCTTACAGGGGTATAATTCACCCCTCCACTTT.

This clone occurred once. The chain joins TRBV27 to TRBJ1-2, with no clear D. The V gene lost 4 bases and the J gene lost 7 bases, with 19 bases spanning the gap. Per the germline V gene, CDR1 is MNHEY and CDR2 is SMNVEV (reference sequence). The CDR3 runs to 15 residues. In DNA form, the CDR3 reads TGTGCCAGCAGTTCCAACTCCCGCCGACACGGTGGCTACACCTTC. As protein: CASSSNSRRHGGYTF.

The chain couples TRBV5-4 to TRBJ2-5; TRBD2 matches 7 bases. The CDR3 is 14 amino acids. Germline V CDR1 and CDR2: SGHNT, YYREEE (reference sequence). The J segment lost 6 bases and the V segment lost 2 bases, leaving 7 bases of the junction unmatched. The CDR3 spells CASSFAGEGKTQYF. The DNA for the CDR3 is TGTGCCAGCAGCTTTGCCGGGGAGGGTAAGACCCAGTACTTC.

CDR3 residues: CASSQQGGTEAFF. The DNA for the CDR3 is TGTGCCAGCAGCCAACAGGGGGGCACTGAAGCTTTCTTT. The V gene is TRBV6-4, the J gene TRBJ1-1; 8 positions match TRBD1. The CDR3 is made up of 13 amino acids. V lost 6 bases, J lost 4 bases, and 4 bases stayed unmatched. CDR1 is MRHNA and CDR2 is SNTAGT in the germline V gene.

V is TRBV7-9 and J is TRBJ2-6, with D perhaps TRBD1 (5 bases). V lost 3 bases and J lost 2, with 14 bases in between. Germline V CDR1 and CDR2: SEHNR, FQNEAQ (reference sequence). The CDR3 covers 17 residues. CDR3 nucleotide sequence: TGTGCCAGCAGCTTGGTCAGGGTAGCAGCTGGGGCCAACGTCCTGACTTTC. Translating gives CASSLVRVAAGANVLTF.

CDR3 bases: TGTGCCAGCAGCCAAGGCCGACTAGCGGGGGGGCCGGCCCTGAGAATTTATGAGCAGTTCTTC. It yields the protein CASSQGRLAGGPALRIYEQFF. The chain recombines TRBV3-1 (or the pseudogene TRBV3-2) with TRBJ2-1, with TRBD2 matching over 14 bases. The trim removed 1 base at V and 8 bases at J, leaving 19 bases unmatched. CDR3 length: 21 residues. The germline V gene has CDR1 LGHDT and CDR2 YNNKEL (reference sequence).

The genes are TRBV9 and TRBJ2-3, with no clear D. Germline V CDR1 and CDR2: SGDLS, YYNGEE. Between the trimmed V and J ends, which lost 0 bases and 2 bases, there was a span of 7 bases. The CDR3 length is 14 residues. This chain's CDR3 is CASSVDQATDTQYF. In nucleotides, the CDR3 is TGTGCCAGCAGCGTAGATCAGGCCACAGATACGCAGTATTTT.

This rearrangement joins TRBV6-7 to TRBJ2-3; TRBD2 matches at 10 bases. TRBV6-7 is an ORF; its function is uncertain. The CDR3 has 21 residues. V was pared by 2 bases and J by 3 bases, with 20 bases of the junction left unmatched. The CDR3 sequence is CASSYDPELAGVRGRTDTQYF. The CDR3 DNA follows: TGTGCCAGCAGTTACGATCCTGAGCTAGCGGGAGTACGGGGGCGAACAGATACGCAGTATTTT.

The chain joins TRBV3-1 (or the pseudogene TRBV3-2) to TRBJ1-1; 7 positions match TRBD1. Germline trimming cut 0 bases from V and 1 base from J; bases unmatched to any gene: 8. The CDR3 contains 17 residues. Looked up from germline, CDR1 is LGHDT and CDR2 is YNNKEL (reference sequence). CDR3 in amino acids: CASSQDLRTGENTEAFF. CDR3 nucleotides: TGTGCCAGCAGCCAAGACCTAAGGACAGGAGAGAACACTGAAGCTTTCTTT.

This clone was recorded only once. The chain couples TRBV28 to TRBJ1-1; weak D call: TRBD1 (6 bases). This CDR3 is 13 amino acids long. Looked up from germline, CDR1 is MDHEN and CDR2 is SYDVKM. V was shortened by 6 bases and J by 4 bases, with 12 bases between the two germline ends. The CDR3 coding sequence is TGTGCCAGCAGCCTTACAGGGCTCACTGAAGCTTTCTTT. It encodes CASSLTGLTEAFF.

The chain is built from TRBV2 and TRBJ1-1; no reliable D call. The germline V gene has CDR1 SNHLY and CDR2 FYNNEI. V dropped 1 base and J dropped 9 bases, with 12 bases sitting between them. The CDR3 spans 13 residues. CDR3 sequence (DNA): TGTGCCAGCAGTGAAGGCGGGATCATGAAAGCTTTCTTT. This codes for CASSEGGIMKAFF.

The DNA for the CDR3 is TGTGCCAGCAGCTGGGACCGGGACAGGGTTGTTGGCTACACCTTC. Translated: CASSWDRDRVVGYTF. The chain combines TRBV5-4 with TRBJ1-2; 9 bases match TRBD1. Germline lookup yields CDR1 SGHNT and CDR2 YYREEE (reference sequence). J gave up 7 bases and V 3 bases, and 10 bases lay outside the gene matches. The CDR3 sequence is 15 residues long.

The rearrangement links TRBV7-9 to TRBJ1-4; D uncertain. With 0 bases removed from V and 8 bases from J, the gap between germline ends came to 7 bases. This CDR3 is built from 13 residues. Germline lookup yields CDR1 SEHNR and CDR2 FQNEAQ (reference sequence). The CDR3 reads CASSLAATEKLFF. The CDR3 DNA follows: TGTGCCAGCAGCTTAGCCGCGACAGAAAAACTGTTTTTT.

This rearrangement joins TRBV6-1 to TRBJ2-7, with D perhaps TRBD1 (5 bases). The CDR3 consists of 13 residues. In germline, CDR1 is MNHNS, CDR2 SASEGT. Trimming stripped 6 bases from V and 5 bases from J, with 14 bases between. This CDR3 is CASRPRVQDEQYF. The CDR3 DNA reads TGTGCCAGCAGGCCCAGGGTCCAAGACGAGCAGTACTTC.

The J gene is TRBJ2-1, the V gene TRBV20-1; tentative D call: TRBD1 (5 bases). The CDR3 runs 10 residues. V was cut by 6 bases and J by 9 bases, with 9 bases left in between. CDR1 is DFQATT and CDR2 is SNEGSKA in the germline V gene (reference sequence). CDR3 in amino acids: CSAPQGEQFF. Here the CDR3 DNA reads TGCAGTGCCCCCCAGGGTGAGCAGTTCTTC.

The chain couples TRBV24-1 to TRBJ2-3, with 11 positions matching TRBD1. J gave up 3 bases and V 4 bases, and 2 bases lay outside the gene matches. This CDR3 is built from 15 residues. Germline assignment: CDR1 KGHDR and CDR2 SFDVKD. The CDR3 coding sequence is TGTGCCACCAGTGAGAGGGACAGGGGGACAGATACGCAGTATTTT. Translated, it gives CATSERDRGTDTQYF.

V usage is TRBV2 and J usage is TRBJ1-1; the D is unclear. V lost 7 bases, J lost 0 bases, and 3 bases lay in between. This CDR3 is 11 amino acids long. Germline V gives CDR1 SNHLY, CDR2 FYNNEI. DNA for the CDR3: TGTGCCAGCACAATGAACACTGAAGCTTTCTTT. Translation gives CASTMNTEAFF.